Listed below are T cell receptor beta chains from one sample, sequenced in a study of shared clonotypes between healthy human individuals. Repertoires were generated with immunoSEQ multiplex PCR, while TCRdb's copy carries only in-frame clones and drops some. The repertoire holds over 2 million clones, 85% to 95% seen once, with 0.13% in the top ten. Sequenced material: naive CD4+ T cells sorted from blood. These receptors all stem from a man younger than 35 in good health. Both conserved end residues are part of each CDR3. Each record gives: clone size, D gene, J gene, V gene, CDR3 DNA, CDR3 protein. D genes are given only for firm matches. A clone size is listed for some rows: how often the clone was seen (once, few, many), or a class if it is expanded.

abundance: .; d_gene: .; j_gene: TRBJ2-5; v_gene: TRBV7-2; CDR3nt: TGTGCCAGCAGCTTAGCGCTTAGGGAGACCCAGTACTTC; CDR3aa: CASSLALRETQYF
abundance: .; d_gene: .; j_gene: TRBJ2-7; v_gene: TRBV30; CDR3nt: TGTGCCTGGAGTGTAGACCCTTACTCCTACGAGCAGTACTTC; CDR3aa: CAWSVDPYSYEQYF
abundance: .; d_gene: .; j_gene: TRBJ1-1; v_gene: TRBV7-3; CDR3nt: TGTGCCAGCAGCTTAATTGTGAACACTGAAGCTTTCTTT; CDR3aa: CASSLIVNTEAFF
abundance: .; d_gene: TRBD2; j_gene: TRBJ2-1; v_gene: TRBV10-3; CDR3nt: TGTGCCACCGGGACTAGCGGCTATGAGCAGTTCTTC; CDR3aa: CATGTSGYEQFF
abundance: .; d_gene: TRBD1; j_gene: TRBJ1-1; v_gene: TRBV10-3; CDR3nt: TGTGCCACCCGACAGGGGGCCCCCAACACTGAAGCTTTCTTT; CDR3aa: CATRQGAPNTEAFF
abundance: .; d_gene: TRBD1; j_gene: TRBJ1-4; v_gene: TRBV5-1; CDR3nt: TGCGCCAGCAGCCGGGACAGGGGGGATGAAAAACTGTTTTTT; CDR3aa: CASSRDRGDEKLFF
abundance: .; d_gene: .; j_gene: TRBJ2-2; v_gene: TRBV7-3; CDR3nt: TGTGCCAGCAGGTCCGCCGGGAGCACCGGGGAGCTGTTTTTT; CDR3aa: CASRSAGSTGELFF
abundance: .; d_gene: TRBD1; j_gene: TRBJ1-1; v_gene: TRBV28; CDR3nt: TGTGCCAGCAGTCTTGACAGGGGGCTTAATTTTGGCACTGAAGCTTTCTTT; CDR3aa: CASSLDRGLNFGTEAFF
abundance: .; d_gene: TRBD1; j_gene: TRBJ2-2; v_gene: TRBV19; CDR3nt: TGTGCCAGCACAGGGGGCGCGAACACCGGGGAGCTGTTTTTT; CDR3aa: CASTGGANTGELFF
abundance: .; d_gene: TRBD1; j_gene: TRBJ2-1; v_gene: TRBV4-1; CDR3nt: TGCGCCAGCAGCCAACCAACCGGGACAGGGGGCAACAATGAGCAGTTCTTC; CDR3aa: CASSQPTGTGGNNEQFF
abundance: .; d_gene: TRBD1; j_gene: TRBJ2-7; v_gene: TRBV6-6; CDR3nt: TGTGCCAGCAGGAAGGACAGGGTAACTCACGAGCAGTACTTC; CDR3aa: CASRKDRVTHEQYF
abundance: .; d_gene: TRBD1; j_gene: TRBJ1-5; v_gene: TRBV30; CDR3nt: TGTGCCTGGAGTGGCTTAGGGACAGGGCTCAATCAGCCCCAGCATTTT; CDR3aa: CAWSGLGTGLNQPQHF
abundance: .; d_gene: .; j_gene: TRBJ1-1; v_gene: TRBV29-1; CDR3nt: TGCAGCGTGGGACTCCGCGGCACTGAAGCTTTCTTT; CDR3aa: CSVGLRGTEAFF
abundance: once; d_gene: TRBD2; j_gene: TRBJ2-3; v_gene: TRBV7-9; CDR3nt: TGTGCCAGCAGCTCGCCAGCGGGGGAGATAACCTTGAGCACAGATACGCAGTATTTT; CDR3aa: CASSSPAGEITLSTDTQYF
abundance: .; d_gene: .; j_gene: TRBJ1-4; v_gene: TRBV28; CDR3nt: TGTGCCAGCAGTCCGCGGGACTATATCAAGAATGAAAAACTGTTTTTT; CDR3aa: CASSPRDYIKNEKLFF
abundance: .; d_gene: .; j_gene: TRBJ1-6; v_gene: TRBV7-6; CDR3nt: TGTGCCAGCAGCTTAGACGGCTTATATAATTCACCCCTCCACTTT; CDR3aa: CASSLDGLYNSPLHF
abundance: .; d_gene: .; j_gene: TRBJ2-7; v_gene: TRBV6-5; CDR3nt: TGTGCCAGCTCGGCTAGCTACACCTACGAGCAGTACTTC; CDR3aa: CASSASYTYEQYF
abundance: .; d_gene: .; j_gene: TRBJ1-2; v_gene: TRBV10-3; CDR3nt: TGTGCCATCAGTGAGTCTGGATATGGCTACACCTTC; CDR3aa: CAISESGYGYTF
abundance: .; d_gene: TRBD2; j_gene: TRBJ2-5; v_gene: TRBV25-1; CDR3nt: TGTGCCAGCAGCGGTCGACTAGCGGGGGGTCGGGAGACCCAGTACTTC; CDR3aa: CASSGRLAGGRETQYF
abundance: .; d_gene: .; j_gene: TRBJ1-6; v_gene: TRBV2; CDR3nt: TGTGCCAGCAGGGGGATACCCCAAGGTAGCTCCTATAATTCACCCCTCCACTTT; CDR3aa: CASRGIPQGSSYNSPLHF
abundance: .; d_gene: TRBD1; j_gene: TRBJ1-6; v_gene: TRBV5-1; CDR3nt: TGCGCCAGCAGCTCATTAGACAGGGGGAATTCACCCCTCCACTTT; CDR3aa: CASSSLDRGNSPLHF
abundance: .; d_gene: .; j_gene: TRBJ1-1; v_gene: TRBV28; CDR3nt: TGTGCCAGCAGTTCGGAAGCCCCCACTGAAGCTTTCTTT; CDR3aa: CASSSEAPTEAFF
abundance: .; d_gene: TRBD2; j_gene: TRBJ2-7; v_gene: TRBV5-6; CDR3nt: TGTGCCAGCAGCCTGGGCGCGGGAGGAAACTACGAGCAGTACTTC; CDR3aa: CASSLGAGGNYEQYF
abundance: .; d_gene: .; j_gene: TRBJ1-6; v_gene: TRBV5-1; CDR3nt: TGCGCCAGCAGCTTAAAAGTTGGGGACGGTAATTCACCCCTCCACTTT; CDR3aa: CASSLKVGDGNSPLHF
abundance: .; d_gene: .; j_gene: TRBJ1-1; v_gene: TRBV6-6; CDR3nt: TGTGCCAGCAGGACGGGGGGCACTGAAGCTTTCTTT; CDR3aa: CASRTGGTEAFF
abundance: .; d_gene: .; j_gene: TRBJ2-7; v_gene: TRBV2; CDR3nt: TGTGCCAGCAGGGGATATTACGAGCAGTACTTC; CDR3aa: CASRGYYEQYF
abundance: .; d_gene: TRBD1; j_gene: TRBJ2-7; v_gene: TRBV28; CDR3nt: TGTGCCATCTCGACAGGGGCTGTCTCCTACGAGCAGTACTTC; CDR3aa: CAISTGAVSYEQYF
abundance: .; d_gene: TRBD2; j_gene: TRBJ2-1; v_gene: TRBV30; CDR3nt: TGTGCCTGGAACCCTAGGAGGACTAGCGGGCTTTATAGGTACAATGAGCAGTTCTTC; CDR3aa: CAWNPRRTSGLYRYNEQFF
abundance: .; d_gene: .; j_gene: TRBJ1-1; v_gene: TRBV18; CDR3nt: TGTGCCAGCTCACCACTAGTCAGAGGCATGAACACTGAAGCTTTCTTT; CDR3aa: CASSPLVRGMNTEAFF
abundance: .; d_gene: .; j_gene: TRBJ2-7; v_gene: TRBV10-2; CDR3nt: TGCGCCAGCAGTACTGCTAGCTGGAGGGAGGTTAACGAGCAGTACTTC; CDR3aa: CASSTASWREVNEQYF
abundance: .; d_gene: TRBD1; j_gene: TRBJ2-7; v_gene: TRBV6-5; CDR3nt: TGTGCCAGCAGCCGGGGACAGGGGGAATTATACGAGCAGTACTTC; CDR3aa: CASSRGQGELYEQYF
abundance: .; d_gene: TRBD2; j_gene: TRBJ2-2; v_gene: TRBV19; CDR3nt: TGTGCCAGTGCAGCGGGAGTGGGCGGGGAGCTGTTTTTT; CDR3aa: CASAAGVGGELFF
abundance: .; d_gene: TRBD1; j_gene: TRBJ2-7; v_gene: TRBV9; CDR3nt: TGTGCCAGCAGCCCCGGACAGGGGGAATACTACGAGCAGTACTTC; CDR3aa: CASSPGQGEYYEQYF
abundance: .; d_gene: TRBD1; j_gene: TRBJ1-2; v_gene: TRBV28; CDR3nt: TGTGCCAGCAGTTTCACGCGGGGACAGCATGGCTACACCTTC; CDR3aa: CASSFTRGQHGYTF
abundance: .; d_gene: TRBD1; j_gene: TRBJ2-7; v_gene: TRBV6-1; CDR3nt: TGTGCCAGCAGTGAAGGCGACAGGGGGCCATACGAGCAGTACTTC; CDR3aa: CASSEGDRGPYEQYF
abundance: .; d_gene: .; j_gene: TRBJ2-7; v_gene: TRBV5-6; CDR3nt: TGTGCCAGCAGCTTGGATGGCGGGCTAGGGGAGCAGTACTTC; CDR3aa: CASSLDGGLGEQYF
abundance: .; d_gene: .; j_gene: TRBJ2-6; v_gene: TRBV9; CDR3nt: TGTGCCAGCAGCGTAGCGACAGGAGCTGGGGCCAACGTCCTGACTTTC; CDR3aa: CASSVATGAGANVLTF
abundance: .; d_gene: .; j_gene: TRBJ1-2; v_gene: TRBV4-3; CDR3nt: TGCGCCAGCAGCCAAGATGAGGGGGGCCGGTATGGCTACACCTTC; CDR3aa: CASSQDEGGRYGYTF
abundance: .; d_gene: .; j_gene: TRBJ1-4; v_gene: TRBV30; CDR3nt: TGTGCCTGGAGTGTACTTCAGGGATATGAAAAACTGTTTTTT; CDR3aa: CAWSVLQGYEKLFF
abundance: few; d_gene: .; j_gene: TRBJ2-4; v_gene: TRBV5-4; CDR3nt: TGTGCCAGCAGCGCTGGAGGCAGGGTGGGGGACATTCAGTACTTC; CDR3aa: CASSAGGRVGDIQYF
abundance: .; d_gene: .; j_gene: TRBJ2-2; v_gene: TRBV28; CDR3nt: TGTGCCAGCAGCCAAGGGCGGGGGCTCAACACCGGGGAGCTGTTTTTT; CDR3aa: CASSQGRGLNTGELFF
abundance: .; d_gene: .; j_gene: TRBJ1-4; v_gene: TRBV29-1; CDR3nt: TGCAGCGCAGGGAGGAGGGCAAATGAAAAACTGTTTTTT; CDR3aa: CSAGRRANEKLFF
abundance: .; d_gene: .; j_gene: TRBJ1-3; v_gene: TRBV7-6; CDR3nt: TGTGCCAGCAGCCAAGTAGCGGGGAGCTCTGGAAACACCATATATTTT; CDR3aa: CASSQVAGSSGNTIYF
abundance: .; d_gene: .; j_gene: TRBJ1-1; v_gene: TRBV30; CDR3nt: TGTGCCTGGAACCGACAAGTGAACACTGAAGCTTTCTTT; CDR3aa: CAWNRQVNTEAFF
abundance: .; d_gene: .; j_gene: TRBJ2-7; v_gene: TRBV7-6; CDR3nt: TGTGCCAGCAGGAATAATCCCGGGTCAGGGTACGAGCAGTACTTC; CDR3aa: CASRNNPGSGYEQYF
abundance: .; d_gene: TRBD1; j_gene: TRBJ1-1; v_gene: TRBV6-5; CDR3nt: TGTGCCAGTCAGGGGGCTGGCACTGAAGCTTTCTTT; CDR3aa: CASQGAGTEAFF
abundance: once; d_gene: .; j_gene: TRBJ1-1; v_gene: TRBV27; CDR3nt: TGTGCCAGCAGCACAGGGAGGGGAAACACTGAAGCTTTCTTT; CDR3aa: CASSTGRGNTEAFF
abundance: .; d_gene: TRBD1; j_gene: TRBJ1-1; v_gene: TRBV7-2; CDR3nt: TGTGCCGGTTCCCGGGACAGGACGAACACTGAAGCTTTCTTT; CDR3aa: CAGSRDRTNTEAFF
abundance: .; d_gene: .; j_gene: TRBJ1-1; v_gene: TRBV7-9; CDR3nt: TGTGCCAGCAGCTTAGGAGAAATGAACACTGAAGCTTTCTTT; CDR3aa: CASSLGEMNTEAFF
abundance: .; d_gene: .; j_gene: TRBJ1-3; v_gene: TRBV7-9; CDR3nt: TGTGCCAGCAGCGGATCGTGGAGCTCTGGAAACACCATATATTTT; CDR3aa: CASSGSWSSGNTIYF
abundance: .; d_gene: TRBD1; j_gene: TRBJ1-1; v_gene: TRBV28; CDR3nt: TGTGCCAGCAGTTCCGGGACAGGGGGCACTGGGACTGAAGCTTTCTTT; CDR3aa: CASSSGTGGTGTEAFF
abundance: .; d_gene: .; j_gene: TRBJ2-7; v_gene: TRBV7-9; CDR3nt: TGTGCCAGCAGCTTACAGGCGGTACAAACCTACGAGCAGTACTTC; CDR3aa: CASSLQAVQTYEQYF
abundance: .; d_gene: .; j_gene: TRBJ2-7; v_gene: TRBV20-1; CDR3nt: TGCAGTGCTAGGTCCACTTACGAGCAGTACTTC; CDR3aa: CSARSTYEQYF
abundance: .; d_gene: TRBD1; j_gene: TRBJ2-7; v_gene: TRBV6-6; CDR3nt: TGTGCCAGCAGTTACTCGGTCCAGGGGGCCGAGCAGTACTTC; CDR3aa: CASSYSVQGAEQYF
abundance: .; d_gene: TRBD2; j_gene: TRBJ2-2; v_gene: TRBV10-3; CDR3nt: TGTGCCACCGGACTAGCGGGAGGCACCGGGGAGCTGTTTTTT; CDR3aa: CATGLAGGTGELFF
abundance: .; d_gene: .; j_gene: TRBJ2-3; v_gene: TRBV4-1; CDR3nt: TGCGCCAGCAGCCCCCGTGAGGGTGTTCCCACAGATACGCAGTATTTT; CDR3aa: CASSPREGVPTDTQYF
abundance: .; d_gene: .; j_gene: TRBJ1-5; v_gene: TRBV10-3; CDR3nt: TGTGCCATCAGTGAGGGGGCCGTTCTTGGCAATCAGCCCCAGCATTTT; CDR3aa: CAISEGAVLGNQPQHF
abundance: .; d_gene: TRBD1; j_gene: TRBJ1-6; v_gene: TRBV27; CDR3nt: TGTGCCAGCAGGGGGACAGGGGGATATAATTCACCCCTCCACTTT; CDR3aa: CASRGTGGYNSPLHF
abundance: .; d_gene: .; j_gene: TRBJ2-5; v_gene: TRBV5-4; CDR3nt: TGTGCCAGCAGCCCCTCCCAAGAGACCCAGTACTTC; CDR3aa: CASSPSQETQYF
abundance: .; d_gene: .; j_gene: TRBJ2-1; v_gene: TRBV27; CDR3nt: TGTGCCAGCAGTTTAAGGGAGACCTACAATGAGCAGTTCTTC; CDR3aa: CASSLRETYNEQFF